A selection of T cell receptor beta chains follows, all from one sample in a study of T cell repertoires in cytomegalovirus infection. TCRdb independently ran MiXCR on the reads; one entry per CDR3 protein. Among 550,000 to 700,000 distinct CDR3 sequences listed, about 40% were seen once. These receptors have no known antigen. This specimen consisted of cultured PBMCs, obtained from culture after CMV antigen stimulation. The receptors were sampled from a human donor in good health (CMV status not recorded). Some clones in this sample may be carry-over from other donors' samples. CDR3s leave out the opening cysteine and the closing phenylalanine or tryptophan. Each record gives: D gene, J gene, V gene, CDR3 protein. A D gene is named only where the DNA matches it firmly.

>TRBD1|TRBJ2-7|TRBV27
ASSSQGESYEQY
>NA|TRBJ2-1|TRBV27
ASRRARDNEQF
>TRBD2|TRBJ2-3|TRBV7-2
ASSGTSGATSTDTQY
>NA|TRBJ2-3|TRBV6-1
ASIRRVSTDTQY
>NA|TRBJ1-5|TRBV19
ASSGTPNQPQH
>NA|TRBJ2-3|TRBV27
ASSLTASNTQY
>NA|TRBJ2-6|TRBV10-3
AISEGPGTGANVLT
>NA|TRBJ2-7|TRBV10-3
AISERWDFSYEQY
>NA|TRBJ1-1|TRBV7-2
ASSLNSGQTSTEAF
>TRBD1|TRBJ1-6|TRBV7-2
ASSPWTGSNSPLH
>NA|TRBJ2-7|TRBV12-3/TRBV12-4
ASSFQNEQY
>NA|TRBJ2-3|TRBV7-6
ASSLEVGPDTQY
>TRBD1|TRBJ1-6|TRBV6-8
ASRRDRGNSPLH
>NA|TRBJ2-7|TRBV4-1
ASSQEIGGSRYEQY
>NA|TRBJ2-1|TRBV20-1
SAPIRKGVDEQF
>NA|TRBJ2-7|TRBV2
ASSEAKVGDPYYEQY
>NA|TRBJ2-2|TRBV7-9
ASNDPGAGGSEASGELF
>NA|TRBJ1-1|TRBV10-3
AISDSGWSSTEAF
>TRBD1|TRBJ2-7|TRBV7-9
ASSLGVGQGALDEQY
>NA|TRBJ2-5|TRBV29-1
SGSVVSKETQY
>TRBD1|TRBJ1-1|TRBV3-1
ASSRQGPFYSTEAF
>NA|TRBJ2-5|TRBV12-3/TRBV12-4
ASSPPGWETQY
>TRBD1|TRBJ2-5|TRBV7-2
ASSYPGQVAQY
>NA|TRBJ2-7|TRBV7-8
ASRERGPAREQY
>NA|TRBJ2-5|TRBV7-2
ASSLARVSETQY
>NA|TRBJ1-3|TRBV28
ASSFHRSGNTIY
>TRBD1|TRBJ2-3|TRBV25-1
ASSGETGGYADTQY
>TRBD2|TRBJ2-7|TRBV4-3
ASSQAPPSGGSSYEQY
>TRBD2|TRBJ2-7|TRBV12-3/TRBV12-4
ASSGTSLAYEQY
>NA|TRBJ2-1|TRBV12-3/TRBV12-4
ASTTRPLDEQF
>NA|TRBJ2-2|TRBV9
ASSTGFGTGELF
>NA|TRBJ2-7|TRBV7-2
ATGYSITYEQY
>TRBD1|TRBJ1-2|TRBV7-9
ASSSGRGGGGYT
>NA|TRBJ2-5|TRBV7-2
ASSLSGTPQETQY
>NA|TRBJ2-6|TRBV4-1
ASSRQVREANVLT
>TRBD1|TRBJ1-4|TRBV19
ASMDTGGSNEKLF
>NA|TRBJ2-1|TRBV4-1
ASSQMSAGSPSYNEQF
>NA|TRBJ2-3|TRBV28
ASSPHPVTQY
>TRBD2|TRBJ2-7|TRBV7-6
ASSSSGGIYEQY